Shown below are 31 T cell receptor beta chains from a single sample sequenced in a study of blood T cell repertoires in COVID-19. Clones were sequenced by immunoSEQ multiplex PCR, and TCRdb holds only the in-frame ones, with some missing. The repertoire holds about 170,000 clones, with 70% to 90% as singletons. Sequencing was performed on peripheral blood. The receptors were gathered from a man aged 40-55 years who had recovered from COVID-19.

This sequence joins TRBV7-2 and TRBJ1-1; D unclear. Germline lookup yields CDR1 SGHTA and CDR2 FQGNSA. The CDR3 runs to 16 residues. The germline V and J ends were trimmed by 3 bases and 0 bases, with 14 bases remaining between them. CDR3 nucleotide sequence: TGTGCCAGCAGCTTTCGTGAACGGGAAATGAACACTGAAGCTTTCTTT. Translated: CASSFREREMNTEAFF.

The genes are TRBV6-5 and TRBJ1-4, with D possibly TRBD1 on 6 matching bases. V lost 6 bases and J 0 bases, leaving 11 bases between the germline ends. The CDR3 loop spans 15 amino acids. Germline lookup yields CDR1 MNHEY and CDR2 SVGAGI. This CDR3 is CASSQRQATNEKLFF. CDR3 in DNA: TGTGCCAGCAGCCAACGACAGGCAACTAATGAAAAACTGTTTTTT.

This chain joins TRBV6-6 and TRBJ2-7, with 8 bases identical to TRBD2. Trimming cost V 6 bases and J 1 base; bases outside gene matches: 8. The CDR3 runs to 15 residues. Germline V gene data show CDR1 as MNHNY and CDR2 as SVGAGI (reference sequence). The CDR3 DNA reads TGTGCCAGCAGGGGGCAAGTAGCGGGGTCCTACGAGCAGTACTTC. It codes for CASRGQVAGSYEQYF.

This chain connects TRBV2 to TRBJ1-3, with 10 positions matching TRBD1. The CDR3 length is 16 residues. Germline V CDR1 and CDR2: SNHLY, FYNNEI. The J segment lost 1 base and the V segment lost 4 bases, leaving 4 bases of the junction unmatched. CDR3 region: CASSVRGQGSGNTIYF. DNA for the CDR3: TGTGCCAGCAGTGTGAGGGGACAGGGGTCTGGAAACACCATATATTTT.

The V and J genes are TRBV30 and TRBJ1-1; D remains ambiguous. Germline V gene sequence: CDR1 GTSNPN, CDR2 SVGIG (reference sequence). The germline V and J ends were trimmed by 4 bases and 4 bases, with 13 bases remaining between them. The CDR3 covers 13 residues. CDR3 nucleotide sequence: TGTGCCTGGATAATAGTACGGGGCACTGAAGCTTTCTTT. Translated: CAWIIVRGTEAFF.

The CDR3 sequence is CASSPWTSGDNEQFF. Here the CDR3 DNA reads TGTGCCAGCAGCCCTTGGACTAGCGGAGACAATGAGCAGTTCTTC. The chain links TRBV4-2 to TRBJ2-1, with TRBD2 matching 10 bases. V gave up 4 bases and J gave up 5 bases; unmatched junction bases: 5. CDR1 and CDR2 from the germline V gene are LGHNA and YNFKEQ. This CDR3 contains 15 residues.

The chain has TRBV27 and TRBJ2-1; D might be TRBD1 (6 bases). CDR1 is MNHEY and CDR2 is SMNVEV in the germline V gene (reference sequence). The CDR3 covers 13 residues. V lost 11 bases, J lost 8 bases, and 19 bases lay in between. The DNA of the CDR3 is TGTGCCGTGAGTGGGGGCTGGTCGGATGAGCAGTTCTTC. Its translation: CAVSGGWSDEQFF.

The chain joins TRBV19 to TRBJ1-5; perhaps TRBD1 as D (6 bases). The germline V and J ends were trimmed by 1 base and 2 bases, with 9 bases remaining between them. Germline-derived CDR1 and CDR2 are LNHDA and SQIVND (reference sequence). The CDR3 is made up of 15 amino acids. CDR3 nucleotide sequence: TGTGCCAGTAGTATAGTATCAGGGGGCAATCAGCCCCAGCATTTT. Protein product: CASSIVSGGNQPQHF.

The chain is built from TRBV5-1 and TRBJ2-7, with 9 bases matching TRBD1. J lost 4 bases, V lost 0 bases, and 8 bases had no gene match. This CDR3 region has 16 residues. Per germline, CDR1 SGHRS and CDR2 YFSETQ. The CDR3 protein is CASSLDRDREEYEQYF. CDR3 nucleotide sequence: TGCGCCAGCAGCTTGGACCGGGACAGGGAGGAGTACGAGCAGTACTTC.

V and J are TRBV28 and TRBJ2-1, with 7 bases aligning to TRBD1. Germline CDR1 is MDHEN and CDR2 is SYDVKM. The V and J ends lost 5 bases and 9 bases, in that order; junction bases with no gene match: 10. This CDR3 is 14 amino acids long. The CDR3 sequence: CASSTGTVRGEQFF. As DNA, the CDR3 is TGTGCCAGCAGTACAGGGACAGTGAGGGGTGAGCAGTTCTTC. Looking up the rest from reference TRBV28 and TRBJ2-1 gives the full variable domain: DVKVTQSSRYLVKRTGEKVFLECVQDMDHENMFWYRQDPGLGLRLIYFSYDVKMKEKGDIPEGYSVSREKKERFSLILESASTNQTSMYLCASSTGTVRGEQFFGPGTRLTVL.

This clone was detected only once. The chain links TRBV4-1 to TRBJ2-4; perhaps TRBD1 as D (6 bases). The germline CDR1 and CDR2 sequences are MGHRA and YSYEKL. Deletions cut 5 bases from V and 1 base from J, with 18 bases between. The CDR3 covers 17 residues. CDR3 bases: TGCGCCAGCAGCAATTGGACAGTCCGTGGGGCCAAAAACATTCAGTACTTC. As protein: CASSNWTVRGAKNIQYF.

This clone was seen a single time. The CDR3 region is CASSLTGTSKNEQYF. In DNA form, the CDR3 reads TGTGCCAGCAGCCTCACAGGGACTAGTAAAAACGAGCAGTACTTC. The genes are TRBV3-1 (or the pseudogene TRBV3-2) and TRBJ2-7; 8 bases line up with TRBD2. In germline, CDR1 is LGHDT, CDR2 YNNKEL (reference sequence). Unmatched junction bases numbered 10, after V lost 4 bases and J lost 5 bases. The CDR3 length is 15 residues.

This chain links TRBV7-9 with TRBJ1-1; a possible D gene is TRBD1 (6 bases). This CDR3 is 14 amino acids long. Trimming removed 1 base from V and 2 bases from J, with 8 bases in between. Germline V gene lookup returns CDR1 SEHNR and CDR2 FQNEAQ (reference sequence). The CDR3 here is CASSLDGTNTEAFF. CDR3 coding DNA: TGTGCCAGCAGCTTAGACGGGACAAACACTGAAGCTTTCTTT.

The V and J genes are TRBV4-3 and TRBJ2-3; 10 bases are shared with TRBD2. The junction had 5 bases not matched to a gene; V was cut back by 1 base and J by 1 base. Per the germline V gene, CDR1 is LGHNA and CDR2 is YSLEER. The CDR3 is made up of 17 amino acids. The CDR3 DNA reads as TGCGCCAGCAGCCAAGGCTTCGGACTAGCGGGCACAGATACGCAGTATTTT. It is translated as CASSQGFGLAGTDTQYF.

The chain uses TRBV9 and TRBJ1-2; 8 nucleotides align to TRBD1. The ends lost 0 bases at V and 8 bases at J; junction bases unmatched: 6. This CDR3 comprises 14 residues. Germline lookup yields CDR1 SGDLS and CDR2 YYNGEE. The CDR3 protein is CASSVAGRGRGYTF. The CDR3 DNA reads as TGTGCCAGCAGCGTAGCGGGCAGGGGGCGAGGCTACACCTTC.

This clone was picked up one time. The V gene is TRBV6-5, the J gene TRBJ2-5; 9 nucleotides align to TRBD2. The CDR3 is 11 amino acids. The V and J ends lost 9 bases and 5 bases, in that order; junction bases with no gene match: 1. Germline V gene sequence: CDR1 MNHEY, CDR2 SVGAGI. CDR3 in DNA: TGTGCCAGTAGCGGGGGCGAGACCCAGTACTTC. Protein sequence: CASSGGETQYF.

The chain carries TRBV6-4 and TRBJ1-5; 7 bases agree with TRBD1. Trimming cost V 6 bases and J 0 bases; bases outside gene matches: 5. The CDR3 totals 15 residues. Germline V gives CDR1 MRHNA, CDR2 SNTAGT. The CDR3: CASRRQGNSNQPQHF. The CDR3 DNA reads as TGTGCCAGCAGACGACAGGGAAATAGCAATCAGCCCCAGCATTTT.

This rearrangement joins TRBV6-6 to TRBJ2-3; TRBD2 matches at 15 bases. The CDR3 is 18 amino acids. The J segment lost 3 bases and the V segment lost 5 bases, leaving 9 bases of the junction unmatched. CDR1 is MNHNY and CDR2 is SVGAGI in the germline V gene (reference sequence). The chain's CDR3 is CASSPSPGLAGGTDTQYF. Written as DNA, the CDR3 is TGTGCCAGCAGTCCAAGCCCGGGACTAGCGGGAGGAACAGATACGCAGTATTTT.

The CDR3 DNA sequence: TGTGCCAGCTCACCACGACAGACTAGCACAGATACGCAGTATTTT. This translates into CASSPRQTSTDTQYF. The chain recombines TRBV18 with TRBJ2-3, with D possibly TRBD1 on 5 matching bases. Germline CDR1 is KGHSH and CDR2 is LQKENI. The V end was cut by 1 base, the J end by 0 bases, with 8 bases between. The CDR3 is 15 residues long.

The chain combines TRBV29-1 with TRBJ2-3; D is possibly TRBD2 (5 bases). The CDR3 totals 15 residues. Germline V gene data show CDR1 as SQVTM and CDR2 as ANQGSEA. V lost 2 bases and J 3 bases, leaving 15 bases between the germline ends. CDR3 nucleotides: TGCAGCGTTGAACCAAACGGGGTTGCAACAGATACGCAGTATTTT. This codes for CSVEPNGVATDTQYF.

V usage is TRBV6-5 and J usage is TRBJ1-6; D is ambiguous. The V gene's germline CDR1 is MNHEY and CDR2 SVGAGI. V was shortened by 6 bases and J by 7 bases, with 10 bases between the two germline ends. This CDR3 contains 13 residues. CDR3 sequence (DNA): TGTGCCAGCAGCGACCAACAGAATTCACCCCTCCACTTT. This sequence encodes CASSDQQNSPLHF.

This chain uses TRBV4-1 with TRBJ1-1; 11 bases are a match to TRBD1. Trimming removed 4 bases from V and 4 bases from J; junction bases left unmatched: 8. The CDR3 is 16 residues long. Germline CDR1 and CDR2: MGHRA and YSYEKL. Here the CDR3 reads CASSLRPGTGGTEAFF. CDR3 bases: TGCGCCAGCAGCCTACGCCCGGGGACAGGGGGCACTGAAGCTTTCTTT.

Comment on this clone: Mismatch with germline at one junction end may stem from a read error. CDR3 nucleotide sequence: TGTGCCATCAGTGGGGGGGGGTACGGGCAGTACTTC. Translation: CAISGGGYGQYF. The gene calls are TRBV10-3 and TRBJ2-7, with TRBD2 identical over 7 bases. The CDR3 contains 12 residues. Germline V gene sequence: CDR1 ENHRY, CDR2 SYGVKD.

The J gene is TRBJ1-6, the V gene TRBV12-3 or TRBV12-4; weak D call: TRBD1 (5 bases). CDR3 length: 13 residues. Trimming stripped 3 bases from V and 7 bases from J, with 7 bases between. CDR3 nucleotides: TGTGCCAGCAGTTTTCCAGGGAATTCACCCCTCCACTTT. Its translation: CASSFPGNSPLHF.

The chain combines TRBV18 with TRBJ2-7, with a possible D match to TRBD1 (5 bases). From germline, CDR1 is KGHSH and CDR2 LQKENI. This CDR3 comprises 13 residues. V shed 4 bases and J shed 7 bases, with 14 bases lying between them. The CDR3 sequence is CASSQVDKLEQYF. DNA for the CDR3: TGTGCCAGCTCACAAGTGGACAAGCTTGAGCAGTACTTC.

The chain recombines TRBV27 with TRBJ1-1; the D gene is possibly TRBD1 (6 bases). There are 14 residues in the CDR3. CDR1 is MNHEY and CDR2 is SMNVEV in the germline V gene (reference sequence). The ends were cut back, 7 bases at V and 1 base at J, with 13 bases in the middle. The CDR3 reads CASKLGHPNTEAFF. Here the CDR3 DNA reads TGTGCCAGCAAATTGGGACACCCGAACACTGAAGCTTTCTTT.

This chain uses TRBV20-1 with TRBJ1-5; 10 nucleotides align to TRBD1. V dropped 3 bases and J dropped 2; count of bases not matched to a gene: 7. The germline V gene has CDR1 DFQATT and CDR2 SNEGSKA (reference sequence). This CDR3 contains 16 residues. CDR3 nucleotide sequence: TGCAGTGCTAGTCGGACAGGGGGGAGAGGCAATCAGCCCCAGCATTTT. This gives the protein CSASRTGGRGNQPQHF.

The genes are TRBV4-3 and TRBJ1-1; D unclear. Germline CDR1 and CDR2: LGHNA and YSLEER. V was trimmed by 0 bases and J by 11 bases, leaving 19 bases between them. There are 15 residues in the CDR3. The CDR3 region is CASSQDLTASERAFF. DNA for the CDR3: TGCGCCAGCAGCCAAGATCTTACAGCCTCTGAGCGGGCTTTCTTT.

The chain recombines TRBV6-2 or TRBV6-3 with TRBJ2-3, with D possibly TRBD2 on 7 matching bases. Looked up from germline, CDR1 is MNHEY and CDR2 is SVGEGT. V was cut by 6 bases and J by 4 bases, with 17 bases left in between. This CDR3 is 15 amino acids long. The chain's CDR3 is CASSQTGSGADTQYF. The CDR3 coding sequence is TGTGCCAGCAGCCAAACAGGGAGCGGGGCAGATACGCAGTATTTT.

V and J are TRBV7-2 and TRBJ2-3, with no clear D. Germline CDR1 and CDR2: SGHTA and FQGNSA. Trimming cost V 1 base and J 4 bases, with 9 bases left between them. This CDR3 contains 14 residues. The CDR3 is CASSLGSSADTQYF. CDR3 bases: TGTGCCAGCAGCTTAGGATCTTCAGCAGATACGCAGTATTTT.

This clone came up once. V and J are TRBV28 and TRBJ2-2; 8 bases match TRBD1. Germline loops: CDR1 MDHEN, CDR2 SYDVKM. With V trimmed by 5 bases and J by 10 bases, 6 bases remained unmatched. The CDR3 sequence is 13 residues long. As DNA, the CDR3 is TGTGCCAGCAGTCCCTGGACAGGGTCGGAGCTGTTTTTT. As protein: CASSPWTGSELFF.